These 2 T cell receptor beta chains came from one sample sequenced in a study of Ad26.COV2.S vaccination and SARS-CoV-2 variants. The assay was immunoSEQ multiplex PCR, and TCRdb's table has in-frame clones only and misses some. This repertoire shows roughly 380,000 clones, roughly 87% found once; its top ten account for 3.4%. Described treatment: some 20 received Ad26.COV2.S at low or high dose, single or two shots; roughly five received placebo; per-sample allocation not given. Specimen acquisition occurred on day 63 following the initial vaccine or placebo injection. The input for sequencing was peripheral blood, taken in a trial of Ad26.COV2.S vaccine versus placebo. The origin of the receptors is a person aged 18-65 years who received the Ad26.COV2.S COVID-19 vaccine or a placebo.

Notes on this clone: Other DNA sequences in this sample translate to the same CDR3. The CDR3 is CASSLGLASYNEQFF. Here the CDR3 DNA reads TGTGCCAGCAGCTTGGGACTAGCCTCCTACAATGAGCAGTTCTTC. The chain is built from TRBV7-3 and TRBJ2-1, with 9 positions matching TRBD2. The CDR3 consists of 15 residues. The J segment lost 0 bases and the V segment lost 3 bases, leaving 0 bases of the junction unmatched. CDR1 is SGHTA, CDR2 FQGTGA, per germline.

The J gene is TRBJ2-2, the V gene TRBV11-2; D may be TRBD1 or TRBD2 (5 bases each). V shed 5 bases and J shed 2 bases, with 18 bases lying between them. This CDR3 comprises 17 residues. CDR1 is SGHAT and CDR2 is FQNNGV in the germline V gene. The CDR3 loop reads CASSTLPSGPNTGELFF. The DNA of the CDR3 is TGTGCCAGCAGCACCCTCCCCTCGGGACCCAACACCGGGGAGCTGTTTTTT.